Given below is one TCR beta chain in context. V was pared by 1 base and J by 3 bases, with 10 bases between. This CDR3 spans 16 amino acids. Germline CDR1 and CDR2: SGHTA and FQGNSA. This sample was taken from a study of shared T cell receptors in the human thymus. Method: immunoSEQ multiplex PCR; TCRdb's copy keeps in-frame clones and lacks some. This sample carries 700,000 or so clones, 80% to 90% of them seen once, and the ten largest clones take around 0.0099%. The sample also formed part of further work on human thymus T cells.

Sequencing was carried out using thymocytes. This chain uses TRBV7-2 with TRBJ2-6, with no clear D. The TCR comes from a girl under three years old with a congenital heart defect. The CDR3 DNA is TGTGCCAGCAGCTTAGATGCGGATGGTGGGGCCAACGTCCTGACTTTC. This gives the protein CASSLDADGGANVLTF.